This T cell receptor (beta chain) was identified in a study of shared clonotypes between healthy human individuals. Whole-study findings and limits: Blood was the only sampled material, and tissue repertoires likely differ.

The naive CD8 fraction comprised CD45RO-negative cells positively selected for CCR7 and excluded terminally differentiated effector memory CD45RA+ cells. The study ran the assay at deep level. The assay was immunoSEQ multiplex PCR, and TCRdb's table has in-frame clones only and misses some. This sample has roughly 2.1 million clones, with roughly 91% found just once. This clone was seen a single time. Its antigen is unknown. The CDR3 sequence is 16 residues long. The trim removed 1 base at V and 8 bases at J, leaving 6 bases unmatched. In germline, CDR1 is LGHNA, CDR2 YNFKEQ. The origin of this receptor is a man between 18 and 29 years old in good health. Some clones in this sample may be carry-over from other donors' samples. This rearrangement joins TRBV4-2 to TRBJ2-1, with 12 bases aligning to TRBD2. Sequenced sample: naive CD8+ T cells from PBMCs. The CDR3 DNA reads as TGTGCCAGCAGCCAAGGGGCGGGACTAGCGGGCTATGAGCAGTTCTTC. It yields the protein CASSQGAGLAGYEQFF.